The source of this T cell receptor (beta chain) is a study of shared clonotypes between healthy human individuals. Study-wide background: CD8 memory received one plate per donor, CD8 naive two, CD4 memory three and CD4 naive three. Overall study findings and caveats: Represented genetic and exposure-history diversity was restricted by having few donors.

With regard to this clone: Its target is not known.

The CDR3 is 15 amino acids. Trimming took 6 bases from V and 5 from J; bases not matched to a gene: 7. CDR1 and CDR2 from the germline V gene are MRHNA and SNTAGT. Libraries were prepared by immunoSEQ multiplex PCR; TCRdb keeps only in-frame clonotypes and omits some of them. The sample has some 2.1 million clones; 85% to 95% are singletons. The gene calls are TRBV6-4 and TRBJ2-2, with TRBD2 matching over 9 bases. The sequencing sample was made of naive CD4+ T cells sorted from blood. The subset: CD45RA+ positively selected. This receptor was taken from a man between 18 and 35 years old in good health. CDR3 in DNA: TGTGCCAGCAGAAAAACTAGCGGGCAGACCGGGGAGCTGTTTTTT. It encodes CASRKTSGQTGELFF.